This TCR beta chain was retrieved from a study of CD8+CD57+ T cells in acquired aplastic anemia. Profiling that covered TCR beta VDJ and CDR3 relied on genomic DNA as its template. TCRdb analysed the reads with MiXCR anew, one entry per CDR3 protein. The table records 260,000 or so distinct CDR3 sequences, approximately 86% of them present only once. The length of the CDR3 is 15 residues. Trimming cost V 3 bases and J 6 bases; bases outside gene matches: 10. The germline CDR1 and CDR2 sequences are SGHTA and FQGNSA. Previously, flow cytometry had revealed CD8+CD57+ cell expansion in the patients chosen for sequencing.

The sample comprised sorted CD4+, CD8+, or CD8+CD57+ T cells (not recorded which) from PBMCs. The rearrangement uses TRBV7-2 and TRBJ1-1, with TRBD1 matching over 7 bases. The clonotype comes from a human donor with aplastic anemia. The CDR3 sequence: CASSFHLAGTAEAFF. CDR3 in DNA: TGTGCCAGCAGCTTTCATCTGGCAGGGACAGCTGAAGCTTTCTTT.